This T cell receptor beta chain appears in the sequencing data of a study of T cell responses to AZD1222 COVID-19 vaccine. General study results and limits: Regions 160-218 and 743-854 dominated among vaccine-associated CD4 TCRs spanning spike.

Data came from immunoSEQ multiplex PCR; TCRdb stores just in-frame clones and leaves some out. The sample contains about 120,000 clones, 85% to 95% of which appear only once. The CDR3 runs 13 residues. Germline lookup yields CDR1 GTSNPN and CDR2 SVGIG (reference sequence). The V segment lost 1 base and the J segment 6 bases; nucleotides outside the gene matches: 3. Details on this clone: What it recognizes is unknown.

The chain couples TRBV30 to TRBJ2-3, with 8 bases matching TRBD2. This clonotype was obtained from an adult in good health. Sequenced here: peripheral blood, sampled on day 0 of AZD1222 vaccination. The CDR3 bases are TGTGCCTGGAGTGGCGGACTAGCCGATACGCAGTATTTT. This sequence encodes CAWSGGLADTQYF.